The source of this T cell receptor beta chain is a study of blood T cell repertoires in COVID-19. Study at large: Acute-phase and convalescent COVID-19 samples originated in the United States, Italy and Spain. The analysed material was cDNA or gDNA that came from T cells, B-cell-depleted T cells, or PBMCs.

Authors' data handling: Estimates of nucleated cell counts were drawn from the amplification of reference gene primers. The protocol was immunoSEQ multiplex PCR, while the TCRdb copy is restricted to in-frame clones and leaves out a portion. From that table come the V and J calls and clone size; the DNA was used to work out D and trimming. In the table there are 100,000 to 120,000 clones, about 90% of which are singletons. The CDR3 is 16 amino acids. V was shortened by 0 bases and J by 5 bases, with 11 bases between the two germline ends. Germline V gene lookup returns CDR1 LNHNV and CDR2 YYDKDF (reference sequence).

The V and J genes are TRBV15 and TRBJ1-6; D not resolved. What was sequenced was peripheral blood. This TCR was sampled from a woman in her forties or fifties with acute or convalescent COVID-19. CDR3 sequence: CATSRDRVVNNSPLHF. CDR3 nucleotide sequence: TGTGCCACCAGCAGAGATCGGGTAGTTAATAATTCACCCCTCCACTTT.